The source of this T cell receptor (beta chain) is a study of T cell responses to AZD1222 COVID-19 vaccine. The CDR3 extends over 13 amino acids. Per germline, CDR1 GTSNPN and CDR2 SVGIG (reference sequence). Sequencing used immunoSEQ multiplex PCR; TCRdb keeps in-frame clones, though not all of them. The top ten hold over 7.5% of the sample, which has around 110,000 clones, 80% to 90% seen once. This material consisted of peripheral blood, taken on day 0 of AZD1222 vaccination. The chain has TRBV30 and TRBJ1-4, with D unclear. This TCR derives from an adult in good health. CDR3 sequence: CLGSTPTNEKLFF. The CDR3 nucleotides read TGTCTGGGCAGCACCCCAACTAATGAAAAACTGTTTTTT.